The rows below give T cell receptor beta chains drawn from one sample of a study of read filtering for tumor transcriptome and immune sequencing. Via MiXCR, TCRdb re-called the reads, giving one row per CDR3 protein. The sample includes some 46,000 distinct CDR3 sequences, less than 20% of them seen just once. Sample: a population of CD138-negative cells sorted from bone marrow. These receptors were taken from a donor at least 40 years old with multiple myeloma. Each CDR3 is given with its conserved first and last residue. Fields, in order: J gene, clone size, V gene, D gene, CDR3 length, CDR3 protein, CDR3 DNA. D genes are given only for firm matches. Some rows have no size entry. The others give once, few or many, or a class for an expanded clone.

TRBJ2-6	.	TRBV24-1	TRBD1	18	CATSDPYGQGSGANVLTF	TGTGCCACCAGTGACCCCTACGGACAGGGATCGGGGGCCAACGTCCTGACTTTC
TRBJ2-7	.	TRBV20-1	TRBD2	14	CSARGTSGPYEQYF	TGCAGTGCTAGAGGCACTAGCGGACCCTACGAGCAGTACTTC
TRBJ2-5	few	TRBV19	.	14	CASSAAGPLETQYF	TGTGCCAGTAGTGCAGCGGGCCCTCTAGAGACCCAGTACTTC
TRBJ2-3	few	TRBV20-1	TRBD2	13	CSAVAGGADTQYF	TGCAGTGCCGTAGCGGGAGGAGCAGATACGCAGTATTTT
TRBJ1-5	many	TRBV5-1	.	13	CASSSNSNQPQHF	TGCGCCAGCAGCTCCAACTCCAATCAGCCCCAGCATTTT
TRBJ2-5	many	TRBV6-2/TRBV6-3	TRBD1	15	CASRGWTGVSETQYF	TGTGCCAGCAGGGGGTGGACAGGGGTTTCTGAGACCCAGTACTTC
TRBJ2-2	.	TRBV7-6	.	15	CASSLWGSNTGELFF	TGTGCCAGCAGCTTATGGGGATCGAACACCGGGGAGCTGTTTTTT
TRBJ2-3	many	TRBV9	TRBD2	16	CASSVNSGRMTDTQYF	TGTGCCAGCAGCGTAAACAGCGGGAGAATGACAGATACGCAGTATTTT
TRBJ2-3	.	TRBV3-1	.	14	CASSSLGSTDTQYF	TGTGCCAGCAGCTCCCTAGGGAGCACAGATACGCAGTATTTT
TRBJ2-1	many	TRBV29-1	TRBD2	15	CSSLAGTSPYNEQFF	TGCAGCTCCCTTGCCGGGACTAGTCCCTACAATGAGCAGTTCTTC
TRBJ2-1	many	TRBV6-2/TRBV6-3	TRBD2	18	CASSPIPTTSGNYNEQFF	TGTGCCAGCAGTCCCATACCAACGACTAGCGGGAATTACAATGAGCAGTTCTTC
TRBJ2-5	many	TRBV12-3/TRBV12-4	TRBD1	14	CASSLDRGQETQYF	TGTGCCAGCAGTTTAGACAGGGGGCAAGAGACCCAGTACTTC
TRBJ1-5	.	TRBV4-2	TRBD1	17	CASSHPEGTGGAQPQHF	TGTGCCAGCAGCCATCCTGAGGGGACAGGGGGAGCTCAGCCCCAGCATTTT
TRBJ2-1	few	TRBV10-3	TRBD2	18	CAISESSRTSGPYNEQFF	TGTGCCATCAGTGAGTCGTCCCGAACTAGCGGACCTTACAATGAGCAGTTCTTC
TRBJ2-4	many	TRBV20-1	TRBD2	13	CSAPLAGLNIQYF	TGCAGTGCCCCCCTAGCGGGCCTAAACATTCAGTACTTC
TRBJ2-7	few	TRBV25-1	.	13	CAVWSASSYEQYF	TGTGCCGTATGGAGTGCGAGCTCCTACGAGCAGTACTTC
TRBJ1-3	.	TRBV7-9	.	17	CASSLVARTNSGNTIYF	TGTGCCAGCAGCTTAGTGGCCAGGACCAACTCTGGAAACACCATATATTTT
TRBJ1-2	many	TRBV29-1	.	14	CSVDMPPAGHGYTF	TGCAGCGTTGATATGCCCCCGGCAGGTCATGGCTACACCTTC
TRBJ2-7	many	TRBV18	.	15	CASSPRGASSYEQYF	TGTGCCAGCTCACCAAGAGGAGCGAGCTCCTACGAGCAGTACTTC
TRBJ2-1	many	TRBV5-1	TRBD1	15	CASSSGQVLRNEQFF	TGCGCCAGCAGCTCCGGACAGGTCCTAAGGAATGAGCAGTTCTTC
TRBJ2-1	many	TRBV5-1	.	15	CASSTDGSSYNEQFF	TGCGCCAGCAGCACGGATGGGAGCTCCTACAATGAGCAGTTCTTC
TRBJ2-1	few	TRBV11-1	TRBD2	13	CASSPGGPNEQFF	TGTGCCAGCAGCCCGGGGGGGCCCAATGAGCAGTTCTTC
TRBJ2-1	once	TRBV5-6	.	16	CASTPTGVISYVEQFF	TGTGCCAGCACGCCTACGGGGGTAATCTCCTACGTTGAGCAGTTCTTC
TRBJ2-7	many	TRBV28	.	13	CASSLVETYEQYF	TGTGCCAGCAGTTTAGTAGAAACATACGAGCAGTACTTC
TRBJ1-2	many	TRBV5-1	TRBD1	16	CASSQPFRGRGYGYTF	TGCGCCAGCAGTCAACCATTCAGGGGGCGAGGTTATGGCTACACCTTC
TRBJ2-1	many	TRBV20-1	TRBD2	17	CSAREGAGGVSYNEQFF	TGCAGTGCTAGAGAAGGGGCGGGAGGGGTATCTTACAATGAGCAGTTCTTC
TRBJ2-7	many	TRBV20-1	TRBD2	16	CSARDLLAGSSYEQYF	TGCAGTGCTAGAGATCTGCTAGCGGGATCGTCCTACGAGCAGTACTTC
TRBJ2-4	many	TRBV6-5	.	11	CASTGNNIQYF	TGTGCCAGCACAGGCAATAACATTCAGTACTTC
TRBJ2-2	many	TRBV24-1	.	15	CATSDTAENTGELFF	TGTGCCACCAGTGACACCGCCGAGAACACCGGGGAGCTGTTTTTT
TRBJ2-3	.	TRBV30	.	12	CAWSRSTDTQYF	TGTGCCTGGTCACGGAGCACAGATACGCAGTATTTT
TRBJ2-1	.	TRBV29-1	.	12	CSVEVRGSEQFF	TGCAGCGTTGAAGTGAGAGGGTCTGAGCAGTTCTTC
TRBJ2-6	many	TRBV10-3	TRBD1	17	CAITEGQGSSGANVLTF	TGTGCCATCACTGAAGGACAGGGGAGCTCTGGGGCCAACGTCCTGACTTTC
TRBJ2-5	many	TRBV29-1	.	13	CSVEVGAQETQYF	TGCAGCGTTGAAGTGGGGGCCCAAGAGACCCAGTACTTC
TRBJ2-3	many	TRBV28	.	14	CASSLRDNTDTQYF	TGTGCCAGCAGTTTAAGGGACAACACAGATACGCAGTATTTT
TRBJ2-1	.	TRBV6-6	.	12	CASSPSDDEQFF	TGTGCCAGCAGTCCCAGCGACGATGAGCAGTTCTTC
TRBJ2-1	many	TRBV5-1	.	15	CASSLDVPVYNEQFF	TGCGCCAGCAGCTTGGACGTCCCAGTCTACAATGAGCAGTTCTTC
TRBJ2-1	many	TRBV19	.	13	CATRRGAGNEQFF	TGTGCCACTCGTCGGGGGGCAGGAAATGAGCAGTTCTTC